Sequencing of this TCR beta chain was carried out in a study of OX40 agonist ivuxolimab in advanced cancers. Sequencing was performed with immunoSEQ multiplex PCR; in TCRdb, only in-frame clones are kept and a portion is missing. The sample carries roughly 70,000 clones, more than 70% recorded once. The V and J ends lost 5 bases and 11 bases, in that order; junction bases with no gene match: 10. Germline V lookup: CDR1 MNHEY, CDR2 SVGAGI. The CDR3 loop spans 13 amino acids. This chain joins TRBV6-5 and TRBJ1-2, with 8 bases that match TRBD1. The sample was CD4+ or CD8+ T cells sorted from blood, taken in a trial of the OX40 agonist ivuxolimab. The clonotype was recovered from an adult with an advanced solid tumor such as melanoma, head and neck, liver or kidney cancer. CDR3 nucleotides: TGTGCCAGCAGTCGCGGACAGGGCACAATTTACACCTTC. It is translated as CASSRGQGTIYTF.